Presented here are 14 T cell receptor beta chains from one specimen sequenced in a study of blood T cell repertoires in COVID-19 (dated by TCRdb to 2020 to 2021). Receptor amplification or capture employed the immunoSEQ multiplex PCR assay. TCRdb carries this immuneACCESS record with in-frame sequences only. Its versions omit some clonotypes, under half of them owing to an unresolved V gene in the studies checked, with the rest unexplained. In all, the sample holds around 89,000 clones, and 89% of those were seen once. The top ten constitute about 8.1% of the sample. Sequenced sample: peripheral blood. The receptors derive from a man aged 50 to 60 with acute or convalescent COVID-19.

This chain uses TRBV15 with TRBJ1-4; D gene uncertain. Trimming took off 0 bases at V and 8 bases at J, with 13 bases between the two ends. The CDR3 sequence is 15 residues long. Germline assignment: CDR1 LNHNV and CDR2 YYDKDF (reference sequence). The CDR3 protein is CATSRDGQSREKLFF. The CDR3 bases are TGTGCCACCAGCAGAGATGGGCAGTCGCGAGAAAAACTGTTTTTT.

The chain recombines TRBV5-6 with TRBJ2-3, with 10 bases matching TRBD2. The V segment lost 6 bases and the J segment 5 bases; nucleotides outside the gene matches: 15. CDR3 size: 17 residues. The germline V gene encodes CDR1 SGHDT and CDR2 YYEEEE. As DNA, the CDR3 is TGTGCCAGCACCTACTGGGCGGAGCGGGGGGGCGTAGATACGCAGTATTTT. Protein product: CASTYWAERGGVDTQYF.

DNA for the CDR3: TGTGCCAGCAGCCAAGGCACGGGAGATGAAAAACTGTTTTTT. Protein product: CASSQGTGDEKLFF. The chain links TRBV4-2 to TRBJ1-4; the D is unclear. The germline CDR1 and CDR2 sequences are LGHNA and YNFKEQ. The CDR3 spans 14 residues. The V end was cut by 1 base, the J end by 6 bases, with 9 bases between.

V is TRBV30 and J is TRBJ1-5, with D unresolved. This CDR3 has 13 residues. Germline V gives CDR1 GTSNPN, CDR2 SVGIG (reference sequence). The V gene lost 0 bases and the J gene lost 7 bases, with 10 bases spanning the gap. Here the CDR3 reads CAWSVEGRQPQHF. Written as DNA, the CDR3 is TGTGCCTGGAGTGTAGAAGGGAGGCAGCCCCAGCATTTT.

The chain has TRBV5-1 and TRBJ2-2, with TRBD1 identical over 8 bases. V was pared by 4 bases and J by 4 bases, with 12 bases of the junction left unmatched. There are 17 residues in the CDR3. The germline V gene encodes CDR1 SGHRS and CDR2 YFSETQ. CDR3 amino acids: CASSVSPTGAGTGELFF. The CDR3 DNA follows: TGCGCCAGCAGCGTATCCCCGACAGGGGCTGGCACCGGGGAGCTGTTTTTT. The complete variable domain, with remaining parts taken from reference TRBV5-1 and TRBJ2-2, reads KAGVTQTPRYLIKTRGQQVTLSCSPISGHRSVSWYQQTPGQGLQFLFEYFSETQRNKGNFPGRFSGRQFSNSRSEMNVSTLELGDSALYLCASSVSPTGAGTGELFFGEGSRLTVL.

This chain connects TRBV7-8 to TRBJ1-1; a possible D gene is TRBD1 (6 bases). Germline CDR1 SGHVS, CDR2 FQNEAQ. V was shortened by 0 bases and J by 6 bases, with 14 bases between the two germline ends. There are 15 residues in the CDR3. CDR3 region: CASSLAGGTGAEAFF. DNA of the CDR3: TGTGCCAGCAGCTTAGCAGGGGGAACCGGAGCTGAAGCTTTCTTT.

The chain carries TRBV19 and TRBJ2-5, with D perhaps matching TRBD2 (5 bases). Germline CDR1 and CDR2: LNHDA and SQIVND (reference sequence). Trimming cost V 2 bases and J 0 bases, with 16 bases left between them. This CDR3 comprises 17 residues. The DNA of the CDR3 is TGTGCCAGTAGTATAAGGAGGTCAGATCGGTACCAAGAGACCCAGTACTTC. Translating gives CASSIRRSDRYQETQYF.

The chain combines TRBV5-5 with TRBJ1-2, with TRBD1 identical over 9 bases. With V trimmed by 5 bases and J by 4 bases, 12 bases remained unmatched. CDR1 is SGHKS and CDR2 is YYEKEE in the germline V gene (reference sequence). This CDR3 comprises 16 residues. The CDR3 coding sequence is TGTGCCAGCAGGTTCACAGGGGGCTGGGTGGGCTATGGCTACACCTTC. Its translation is CASRFTGGWVGYGYTF. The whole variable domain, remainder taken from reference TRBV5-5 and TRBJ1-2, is DAGVTQSPTHLIKTRGQQVTLRCSPISGHKSVSWYQQVLGQGPQFIFQYYEKEERGRGNFPDRFSARQFPNYSSELNVNALLLGDSALYLCASRFTGGWVGYGYTFGSGTRLTVV.

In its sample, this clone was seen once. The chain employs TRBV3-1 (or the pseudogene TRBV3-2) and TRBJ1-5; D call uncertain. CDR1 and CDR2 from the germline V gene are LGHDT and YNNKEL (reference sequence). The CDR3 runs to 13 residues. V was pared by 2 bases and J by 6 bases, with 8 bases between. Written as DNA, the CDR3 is TGTGCCAGCAGCCAATCCACCAGTCAGCCCCAGCATTTT. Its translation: CASSQSTSQPQHF.

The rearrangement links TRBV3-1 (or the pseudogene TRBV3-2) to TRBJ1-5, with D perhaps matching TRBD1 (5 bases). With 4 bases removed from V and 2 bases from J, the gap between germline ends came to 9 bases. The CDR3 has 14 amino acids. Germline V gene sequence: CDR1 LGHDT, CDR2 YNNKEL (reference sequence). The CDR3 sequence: CASSPGVGNQPQHF. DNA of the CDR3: TGTGCCAGCAGCCCGGGGGTAGGCAATCAGCCCCAGCATTTT.

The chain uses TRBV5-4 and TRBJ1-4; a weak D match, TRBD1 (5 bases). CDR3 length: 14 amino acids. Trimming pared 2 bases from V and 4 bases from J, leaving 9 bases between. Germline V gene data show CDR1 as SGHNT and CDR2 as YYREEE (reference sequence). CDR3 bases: TGTGCCAGCAGCTTCCGGGGGGGTAATGAAAAACTGTTTTTT. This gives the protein CASSFRGGNEKLFF.

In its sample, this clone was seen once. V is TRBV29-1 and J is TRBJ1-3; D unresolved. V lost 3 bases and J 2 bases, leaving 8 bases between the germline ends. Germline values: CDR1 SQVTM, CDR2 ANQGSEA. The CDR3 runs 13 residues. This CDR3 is CSVEFGAGNTIYF. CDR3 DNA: TGCAGCGTTGAGTTCGGGGCTGGAAACACCATATATTTT.

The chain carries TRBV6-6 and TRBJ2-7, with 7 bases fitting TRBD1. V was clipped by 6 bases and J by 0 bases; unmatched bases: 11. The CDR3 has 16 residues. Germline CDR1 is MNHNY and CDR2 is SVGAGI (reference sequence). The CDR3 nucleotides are TGTGCCAGCAGCTATAACAGGGGCGAGAGCTCCTACGAGCAGTACGTC. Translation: CASSYNRGESSYEQYV.

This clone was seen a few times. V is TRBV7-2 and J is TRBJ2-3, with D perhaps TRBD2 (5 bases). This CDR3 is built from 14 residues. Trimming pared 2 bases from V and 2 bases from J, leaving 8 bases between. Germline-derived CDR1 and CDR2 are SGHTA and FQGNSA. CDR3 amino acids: CASSLIGNTDTQYF. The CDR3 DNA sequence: TGTGCCAGCAGCTTAATCGGGAACACAGATACGCAGTATTTT.